The 13 T cell receptor beta chains presented below share a single source sample, sequenced in a study of blood T cell repertoires in COVID-19. Data came from immunoSEQ multiplex PCR; TCRdb stores just in-frame clones and leaves some out. The top ten clones hold approximately 10% of a sample with around 190,000 clones, roughly 81% of them seen once. Sequencing was done on a sample of peripheral blood. Receptors originate from a middle-aged woman with COVID-19, enrolled during active disease.

This clone has only one observation. The V gene is TRBV5-8, the J gene TRBJ2-7; no clear D. Germline assignment: CDR1 SGHTS and CDR2 YDEGEE. The CDR3 has 15 amino acids. V lost 2 bases and J 3 bases, leaving 15 bases between the germline ends. The CDR3 DNA sequence: TGTGCCAGCAGCTTTACTTTTCGAGGCGGCTACGAGCAGTACGTC. It codes for CASSFTFRGGYEQYV.

This clone was seen a few times. The same CDR3 also results from other DNA sequences found in this sample. The V gene is TRBV7-3, the J gene TRBJ2-3, with 11 bases fitting TRBD2. The germline CDR1 and CDR2 sequences are SGHTA and FQGTGA. The junction had 6 bases not matched to a gene; V was cut back by 5 bases and J by 5 bases. The CDR3 is 15 amino acids. CDR3 DNA: TGTGCCAGCAGCCTTAGCGGGGGGGCCATAGATACGCAGTATTTT. This encodes CASSLSGGAIDTQYF.

The chain employs TRBV30 and TRBJ1-4; 9 positions match TRBD1. The J segment lost 8 bases and the V segment lost 7 bases, leaving 14 bases of the junction unmatched. This CDR3 is 15 amino acids long. Germline-derived CDR1 and CDR2 are GTSNPN and SVGIG (reference sequence). CDR3 bases: TGTGCCTACAGGAGGTGGGACAGGGTAGGAGAAAAACTGTTTTTT. Protein product: CAYRRWDRVGEKLFF.

The chain employs TRBV2 and TRBJ2-3; D might be TRBD2 (5 bases). V lost 3 bases and J lost 8, with 15 bases in between. Germline-derived CDR1 and CDR2 are SNHLY and FYNNEI. The CDR3 loop spans 14 amino acids. CDR3 bases: TGTGCCAGCAGTGAGTGTCTAGCAGGTTGTACGCAGTATTTT. Protein sequence: CASSECLAGCTQYF.

The chain uses TRBV27 and TRBJ1-3; D gene unclear. Germline CDR1 reads MNHEY; CDR2 reads SMNVEV (reference sequence). V was shortened by 6 bases and J by 4 bases, with 10 bases between the two germline ends. This CDR3 is built from 13 residues. DNA of the CDR3: TGTGCCAGCAGGAGACACGACGGAAACACCATATATTTT. This encodes CASRRHDGNTIYF.

This chain uses TRBV6-5 with TRBJ2-3; TRBD1 matches 8 bases. V gave up 7 bases and J gave up 2 bases; unmatched junction bases: 8. CDR3 size: 15 residues. Germline CDR1 is MNHEY and CDR2 is SVGAGI. CDR3 nucleotide sequence: TGTGCCAGCAAGGTGGACAGGGTAAACACAGATACGCAGTATTTT. Encoded protein: CASKVDRVNTDTQYF.

This clone has a single count. This chain connects TRBV18 to TRBJ1-4, with TRBD1 matching over 7 bases. Germline V gene data show CDR1 as KGHSH and CDR2 as LQKENI. After removal of 2 bases from V and 5 bases from J, the junction contained 5 bases not matched to a gene. The CDR3 is made up of 15 amino acids. The CDR3 region has the DNA TGTGCCAGCTCACCAACCCAGGGGGTAAATGAAAAACTGTTTTTT. It specifies CASSPTQGVNEKLFF.

This clone was seen just once. The chain combines TRBV7-3 with TRBJ1-1; TRBD1 is a possible D gene (6 bases). This CDR3 region has 14 residues. CDR1 is SGHTA, CDR2 FQGTGA, per germline. V gave up 2 bases and J gave up 4 bases, with 11 bases separating them. CDR3 nucleotides: TGTGCCAGCAGCTTAGACTCAGGGGTCACTGAAGCTTTCTTT. This gives the protein CASSLDSGVTEAFF. The variable domain in full, with the rest retrieved from reference TRBV7-3 and TRBJ1-1, is GAGVSQTPSNKVTEKGKYVELRCDPISGHTALYWYRQSLGQGPEFLIYFQGTGAADDSGLPNDRFFAVRPEGSVSTLKIQRTERGDSAVYLCASSLDSGVTEAFFGQGTRLTVV.

The V gene is TRBV6-5, the J gene TRBJ2-7; 9 bases align to TRBD1. V lost 7 bases to trimming and J lost 0 bases; unmatched junction nucleotides: 4. The CDR3 is 14 amino acids. Germline assignment: CDR1 MNHEY and CDR2 SVGAGI. This CDR3 reads CASNLGQGSYEQYF. CDR3 bases: TGTGCCAGCAACCTGGGACAGGGCTCCTACGAGCAGTACTTC.

The chain joins TRBV2 to TRBJ1-1; D unresolved. Germline V CDR1 and CDR2: SNHLY, FYNNEI. Deletions cut 4 bases from V and 0 bases from J, with 12 bases between. The CDR3 runs 15 residues. This chain's CDR3 is CASSGGGLVNTEAFF. In DNA form, the CDR3 reads TGTGCCAGCAGTGGAGGCGGATTAGTGAACACTGAAGCTTTCTTT.

The chain uses TRBV4-2 and TRBJ2-3, with D tentatively TRBD2 (7 bases). The V and J ends lost 0 bases and 3 bases respectively, with 13 bases between them. The V gene's germline CDR1 is LGHNA and CDR2 YNFKEQ. The CDR3 is 16 residues long. In DNA form, the CDR3 reads TGTGCCAGCAGCCAAGACAGAGGGGGAGGGACAGATACGCAGTATTTT. Translated, it gives CASSQDRGGGTDTQYF.

The rearrangement links TRBV3-1 (or the pseudogene TRBV3-2) to TRBJ2-5, with a weak D call TRBD2 (6 bases). There are 14 residues in the CDR3. Germline CDR1 and CDR2: LGHDT and YNNKEL (reference sequence). With 5 bases removed from V and 3 bases from J, the gap between germline ends came to 13 bases. CDR3 sequence (DNA): TGTGCCAGCAGCTGGAGCGGGCTAGAAGAGACCCAGTACTTC. Its translation: CASSWSGLEETQYF.

The chain combines TRBV12-3 or TRBV12-4 with TRBJ1-4, with a possible D match to TRBD1 (6 bases). The CDR3 sequence is 11 residues long. Trimming pared 5 bases from V and 12 bases from J, leaving 10 bases between. CDR3 residues: CASSDRTELFF. The CDR3 DNA follows: TGTGCCAGCAGTGACAGGACAGAACTGTTTTTT.